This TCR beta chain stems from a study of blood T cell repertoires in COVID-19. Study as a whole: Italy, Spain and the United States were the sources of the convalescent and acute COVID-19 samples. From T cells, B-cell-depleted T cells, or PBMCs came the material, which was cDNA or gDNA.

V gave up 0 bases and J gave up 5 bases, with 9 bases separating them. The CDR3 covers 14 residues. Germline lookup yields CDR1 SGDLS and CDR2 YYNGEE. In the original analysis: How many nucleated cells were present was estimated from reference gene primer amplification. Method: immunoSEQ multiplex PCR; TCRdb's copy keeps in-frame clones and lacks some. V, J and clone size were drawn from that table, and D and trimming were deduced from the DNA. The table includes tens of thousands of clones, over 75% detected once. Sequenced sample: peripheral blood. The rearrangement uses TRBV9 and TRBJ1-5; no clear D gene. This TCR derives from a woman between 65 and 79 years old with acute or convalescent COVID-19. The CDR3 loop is CASSVGRQHQPQHF. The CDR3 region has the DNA TGTGCCAGCAGCGTAGGGAGGCAACATCAGCCCCAGCATTTT.